The 11 T cell receptor beta chains below were found in one sample sequenced in a study of regulatory T cells in long-lasting Graves disease. Sequencing libraries for TCR beta were prepared with iRepertoire HTBI primers and Arm-PCR of CDR3 regions. TCRdb fed the multiplex PCR reads into MiXCR, producing one record per CDR3 protein. The sample lists about 530,000 distinct CDR3 sequences; 15% to 20% were seen once. The time point: newly diagnosed GD, antithyroid drugs for less than 3 months. PBMCs provided the RNA from which the TCR library was made. In addition, the sample was reused for a study of T cells in Graves' hyperthyroidism and ophthalmopathy.

The source was peripheral blood mononuclear cells (PBMCs), collected at new diagnosis, from a patient treated with antithyroid drugs. The receptors were sampled from a woman aged 35-60 years with Graves disease.

This clonotype occurred many times. V and J are TRBV2 and TRBJ1-2, with no clear D. The CDR3 is 12 residues long. V gave up 7 bases and J gave up 7 bases, with 13 bases separating them. CDR1 is SNHLY and CDR2 is FYNNEI in the germline V gene. CDR3 in amino acids: CASTMGSFGYTF. CDR3 DNA: TGTGCCAGCACGATGGGATCGTTTGGCTACACCTTC.

This clonotype was detected many times. The chain carries TRBV20-1 and TRBJ2-3, with a weak D call TRBD2 (6 bases). Germline CDR1 is DFQATT and CDR2 is SNEGSKA (reference sequence). This CDR3 is built from 14 residues. V gave up 2 bases and J gave up 0 bases, with 9 bases separating them. This chain's CDR3 is CSARTGVSTDTQYF. The CDR3 nucleotides read TGCAGTGCTAGAACGGGGGTCAGCACAGATACGCAGTATTTT.

CDR3: CASSLPGRAYEQYF. In DNA form, the CDR3 reads TGTGCCAGTAGCCTTCCAGGGAGGGCCTACGAGCAGTACTTC. The chain couples TRBV19 to TRBJ2-7; TRBD2 matches 7 bases. The CDR3 consists of 14 residues. The V and J ends lost 6 bases and 2 bases, in that order; junction bases with no gene match: 7. Germline loops: CDR1 LNHDA, CDR2 SQIVND (reference sequence).

CDR3 DNA: TGCAGTGCTCGCCCAGAGGGGTTAGCGGGGGGATACAATGAGCAGTTCTTC. Protein: CSARPEGLAGGYNEQFF. This chain joins TRBV20-1 and TRBJ2-1, with 10 bases identical to TRBD2. The CDR3 totals 17 residues. The V segment lost 5 bases and the J segment 4 bases; nucleotides outside the gene matches: 14. Germline V gene lookup returns CDR1 DFQATT and CDR2 SNEGSKA (reference sequence).

This chain connects TRBV29-1 to TRBJ1-1; no clear D gene. Germline-derived CDR1 and CDR2 are SQVTM and ANQGSEA. V lost 6 bases, J lost 0 bases, and 5 bases lay in between. The CDR3 is 11 amino acids. The CDR3 DNA reads TGCAGCGTCGGATTGAACACTGAAGCTTTCTTT. Residues: CSVGLNTEAFF.

The rearrangement uses TRBV6-1 and TRBJ1-5; 7 bases are a match to TRBD1. CDR3 length: 15 amino acids. From germline, CDR1 is MNHNS and CDR2 SASEGT. V lost 6 bases and J lost 2; bases outside the gene matches: 7. CDR3 region: CASSPEGAGNQPQHF. The CDR3 bases are TGTGCCAGCAGCCCAGAGGGGGCAGGCAATCAGCCCCAGCATTTT.

The V call is TRBV12-3 or TRBV12-4, the J call TRBJ1-1; tentative D call: TRBD1 (5 bases). The length of the CDR3 is 16 residues. Trimming removed 5 bases from V and 4 bases from J, with 20 bases in between. The DNA for the CDR3 is TGTGCCAGCAGTGAAAGTGGGGCCCAGATTGTCACTGAAGCTTTCTTT. Amino acid sequence: CASSESGAQIVTEAFF.

V and J are TRBV20-1 and TRBJ2-3; possible D gene TRBD1, 5 bases. The assigned J gene may be wrong: the sequence end matches TRBJ1-5 better. This CDR3 is built from 13 residues. CDR1 is DFQATT, CDR2 SNEGSKA, per germline (reference sequence). CDR3 protein: CSAKSPGSGTQHF. As DNA, the CDR3 is TGCAGTGCTAAAAGCCCAGGGAGCGGTACGCAGCATTTT.

This clonotype was seen repeatedly, ten times or more. In DNA, the CDR3 is TGTGCCAGCAGTTTATGGGGGCGCGGAGAGACCCAGTACTTC. Encoded protein: CASSLWGRGETQYF. V usage is TRBV12-3 or TRBV12-4 and J usage is TRBJ2-5; tentatively, D is TRBD1 (6 bases). The CDR3 is made up of 14 amino acids. Trimming stripped 2 bases from V and 4 bases from J, with 11 bases between.

This clonotype appeared many times. The chain has TRBV12-3 or TRBV12-4 and TRBJ2-3, with TRBD2 identical over 8 bases. The junction had 7 bases not matched to a gene; V was cut back by 8 bases and J by 3 bases. This CDR3 has 14 amino acids. CDR3 sequence (DNA): TGTGCCAGCTCCCCCGGGGGGGAAACAGATACGCAGTATTTT. This gives the protein CASSPGGETDTQYF.

This clonotype turned up a few times. The chain links TRBV6-1 to TRBJ1-4; D gene unclear. The length of the CDR3 is 16 residues. Between the trimmed V and J ends, which lost 5 bases and 0 bases, there was a span of 13 bases. Germline loops: CDR1 MNHNS, CDR2 SASEGT. This CDR3 is CASSKYPGTTNEKLFF. CDR3 DNA: TGTGCCAGCAGTAAATATCCCGGGACAACTAATGAAAAACTGTTTTTT.